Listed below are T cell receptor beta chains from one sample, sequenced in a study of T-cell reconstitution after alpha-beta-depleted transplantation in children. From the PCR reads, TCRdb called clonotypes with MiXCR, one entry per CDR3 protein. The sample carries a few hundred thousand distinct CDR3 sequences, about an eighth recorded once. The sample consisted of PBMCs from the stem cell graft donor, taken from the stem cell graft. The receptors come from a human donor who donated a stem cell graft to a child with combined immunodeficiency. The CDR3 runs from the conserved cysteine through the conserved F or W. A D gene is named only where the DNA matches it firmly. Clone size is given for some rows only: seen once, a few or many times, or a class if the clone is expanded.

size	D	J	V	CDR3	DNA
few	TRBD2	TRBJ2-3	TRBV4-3	CASSQDRGGGASDTQYF	TGCGCCAGCAGCCAAGATCGGGGCGGGGGGGCATCAGATACGCAGTATTTT
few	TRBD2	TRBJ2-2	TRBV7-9	CASSQPSGGPGELFF	TGTGCCAGCAGCCAACCTAGCGGTGGGCCCGGGGAGCTGTTTTTT
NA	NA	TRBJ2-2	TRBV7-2	CASSLGSGVTGELFF	TGTGCCAGCAGCTTAGGGTCGGGGGTCACCGGGGAGCTGTTTTTT
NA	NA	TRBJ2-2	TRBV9	CASSVGGQGTGELFF	TGTGCCAGCAGCGTAGGCGGCCAAGGGACCGGGGAGCTGTTTTTT
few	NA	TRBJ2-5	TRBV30	CAWEIGAGETQYF	TGTGCCTGGGAAATTGGGGCCGGTGAGACCCAGTACTTC
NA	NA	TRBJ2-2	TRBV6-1	CASRLRGAANTGELFF	TGTGCCAGTCGGCTCAGGGGGGCCGCGAACACCGGGGAGCTGTTTTTT
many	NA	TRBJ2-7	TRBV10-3	CAISEPAEYEQYF	TGTGCCATCAGTGAGCCGGCGGAGTACGAGCAGTACTTC
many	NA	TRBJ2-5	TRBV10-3	CAVSGNQETQYF	TGTGCCGTATCGGGTAACCAAGAGACCCAGTACTTC
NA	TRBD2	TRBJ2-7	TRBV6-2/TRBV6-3	CASSYSVAGGPYEQYF	TGTGCCAGCAGTTACTCAGTAGCGGGAGGGCCCTACGAGCAGTACTTC
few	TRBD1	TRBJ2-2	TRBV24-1	CATSDQTGTGVTGELFF	TGTGCCACCAGTGACCAAACCGGGACAGGGGTCACCGGGGAGCTGTTTTTT
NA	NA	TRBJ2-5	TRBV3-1	CASSHPTRRRETQYF	TGTGCCAGCAGCCACCCGACTAGGAGGAGAGAGACCCAGTACTTC
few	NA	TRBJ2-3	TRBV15	CATSRDGLTDHWQYF	TGTGCCACCAGCAGAGATGGGTTAACAGACCACTGGCAGTATTTT
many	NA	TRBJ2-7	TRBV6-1	CASSEAQLNAGYEQYF	TGTGCCAGCAGTGAAGCTCAACTTAATGCGGGATACGAGCAGTACTTC
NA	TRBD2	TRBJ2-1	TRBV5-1	CASSSWPGGDNEQFF	TGCGCCAGCAGCTCGTGGCCGGGAGGAGACAATGAGCAGTTCTTC
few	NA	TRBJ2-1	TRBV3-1	CASKVMGEGEQFF	TGTGCCAGCAAGGTTATGGGAGAAGGTGAGCAGTTCTTC
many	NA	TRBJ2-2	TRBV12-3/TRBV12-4	CASSFSGSATGELFF	TGTGCCAGCAGTTTCAGCGGGTCCGCCACCGGGGAGCTGTTTTTT
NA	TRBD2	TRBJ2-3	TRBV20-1	CSASGLAGVSTSTDTQYF	TGCAGTGCTTCGGGACTAGCGGGAGTAAGCACTAGCACAGATACGCAGTATTTT
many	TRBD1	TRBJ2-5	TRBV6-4	CASRTGVIETQYF	TGTGCCAGCAGAACAGGGGTTATAGAGACCCAGTACTTC
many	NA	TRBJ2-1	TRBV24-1	CATGGQEGSSYNEQFF	TGTGCCACCGGGGGTCAAGAGGGCTCCTCTTACAATGAGCAGTTCTTC
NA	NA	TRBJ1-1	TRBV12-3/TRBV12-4	CASSFLQFNTEAFF	TGTGCCAGCAGTTTCCTCCAGTTCAACACTGAAGCTTTCTTT
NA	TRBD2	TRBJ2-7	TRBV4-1	CASSQELGPGLAGGPSSYEQYF	TGCGCCAGCAGCCAAGAGTTGGGTCCGGGACTAGCGGGAGGGCCGAGCTCCTACGAGCAGTACTTC
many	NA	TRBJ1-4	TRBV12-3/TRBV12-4	CASSPVAGAREKLFF	TGTGCCAGCAGTCCCGTTGCGGGGGCGCGGGAAAAACTGTTTTTT
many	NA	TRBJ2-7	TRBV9	CASSVEPLGEQYF	TGTGCCAGCAGCGTAGAACCGCTTGGGGAGCAGTACTTC
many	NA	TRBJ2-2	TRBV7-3	CASSSPRAPRELFF	TGTGCCAGCAGCTCCCCTCGAGCCCCAAGGGAGCTGTTTTTT
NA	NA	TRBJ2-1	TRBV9	CASSVEGVFYNEQFF	TGTGCCAGCAGCGTAGAAGGGGTATTCTACAATGAGCAGTTCTTC
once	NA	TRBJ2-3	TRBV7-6	CASSSGAGIDTQYF	TGTGCCAGCAGCTCGGGGGCGGGGATAGATACGCAGTATTTT
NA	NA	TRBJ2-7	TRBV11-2	CASSLGGDSVYEQYF	TGTGCCAGCAGCTTAGGGGGGGACAGCGTCTACGAGCAGTACTTC
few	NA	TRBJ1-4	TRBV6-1	CASSDRGEANEKLFF	TGTGCCAGCAGCGACCGAGGGGAGGCTAATGAAAAACTGTTTTTT
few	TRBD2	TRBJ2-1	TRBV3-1	CASSQDAVAGRNEQFF	TGTGCCAGCAGCCAAGATGCCGTAGCGGGCCGCAATGAGCAGTTCTTC